This TCR beta chain was obtained from a study of T cell responses to AZD1222 COVID-19 vaccine. Across the study: Both about-4-week and about-12-week second-dose recipients were combined.

Clones were read by immunoSEQ multiplex PCR, and TCRdb kept only the in-frame ones, dropping some. The table lists around 120,000 clones, about 92% of them singletons, with about 1.1% in the top ten. Germline CDR1 is GTSNPN and CDR2 is SVGIG (reference sequence). The CDR3 contains 13 residues. The V and J ends lost 0 bases and 13 bases respectively, with 16 bases between them. The J gene is TRBJ2-1, the V gene TRBV30; D tentatively fits TRBD1 or TRBD2 (5 bases each). The source material was peripheral blood, sampled on day 0 of AZD1222 vaccination. This clonotype was sampled from an adult in good health. CDR3: CAWSVRTGAGQFF. As DNA, the CDR3 is TGTGCCTGGAGTGTACGGACTGGGGCCGGACAGTTCTTC.